The 12 T cell receptor beta chains listed next were all sequenced from one sample in a study of human T cells and chemical hapten exposure. Documented time point: pre-sensitization, week 0. The sample's treatment: therapeutic diphenylcyclopropenone sensitization with weekly scalp DPC. TCRdb re-analysed the RACE reads in MiXCR, keeping a single row per CDR3 protein. The sample records approximately 260,000 distinct CDR3 sequences, 7.5% to 9% being singletons. The starting material was whole blood, obtained in connection with sensitization to the hapten diphenylcyclopropenone (DPC). The origin of the receptors is a man younger than 30 with alopecia areata. Some clones in this sample may be carry-over from other donors' samples.

The table lists this clonotype with a few counts. The chain has TRBV10-3 and TRBJ1-2; tentatively, D is TRBD1 (5 bases). Per the germline V gene, CDR1 is ENHRY and CDR2 is SYGVKD. V lost 11 bases, J lost 7 bases, and 23 bases lay in between. The CDR3 spans 14 residues. The CDR3 nucleotides are TGTGCCGGAAAGAAGGGACTGAACTCGCGTGGCTACACCTTC. It encodes CAGKKGLNSRGYTF.

V and J are TRBV7-2 and TRBJ2-7, with D perhaps given as TRBD1 or TRBD2 (5 bases each). The germline V gene has CDR1 SGHTA and CDR2 FQGNSA. The CDR3 loop spans 15 amino acids. V was clipped by 4 bases and J by 4 bases, with 17 bases between them. The CDR3 sequence is CASSSTPGPGYEQYF. The CDR3 coding sequence is TGTGCCAGCAGCTCCACGCCGGGACCGGGATACGAGCAGTACTTC. Together with reference TRBV7-2 and TRBJ2-7, the CDR3 gives the full variable domain: GAGVSQSPSNKVTEKGKDVELRCDPISGHTALYWYRQSLGQGLEFLIYFQGNSAPDKSGLPSDRFSAERTGGSVSTLTIQRTQQEDSAVYLCASSSTPGPGYEQYFGPGTRLTVT.

This clonotype has more than one count but fewer than ten. This sequence joins TRBV2 and TRBJ2-7; D remains ambiguous. CDR1 is SNHLY, CDR2 FYNNEI, per germline. The CDR3 sequence is 14 residues long. The V and J ends lost 6 bases and 0 bases respectively, with 12 bases between them. DNA of the CDR3: TGTGCCAGCAGGCATTCTGTTCGCTCCTACGAGCAGTACTTC. Protein sequence: CASRHSVRSYEQYF.

This clonotype came up many times. V usage is TRBV9 and J usage is TRBJ1-2, with D possibly matching TRBD1 (5 bases). The CDR3 length is 12 residues. CDR1 and CDR2 from the germline V gene are SGDLS and YYNGEE. The V end was cut by 3 bases, the J end by 5 bases, with 8 bases between. The DNA of the CDR3 is TGTGCCAGCAGCGGAGGGACGTATGGCTACACCTTC. This translates into CASSGGTYGYTF.

This sequence joins TRBV18 and TRBJ1-3; possible D gene TRBD1, 6 bases. Trimming shortened V by 3 bases and J by 4 bases, and 22 bases separated the two germline ends. CDR1 and CDR2 (germline): KGHSH, LQKENI. The CDR3 runs to 18 residues. The CDR3 sequence is CASSPQVFSAGAGNTIYF. In DNA form, the CDR3 reads TGTGCCAGCTCACCCCAAGTCTTCAGCGCGGGGGCGGGAAACACCATATATTTT.

The table lists this clonotype with many counts. This chain uses TRBV5-6 with TRBJ2-1, with D tentatively TRBD1 or TRBD2 (5 bases each). The CDR3 loop spans 15 amino acids. Looked up from germline, CDR1 is SGHDT and CDR2 is YYEEEE. The V gene lost 4 bases and the J gene lost 2 bases, with 13 bases spanning the gap. The CDR3 sequence is CASSLLGAPYNEQFF. The CDR3 region has the DNA TGTGCCAGCAGCCTGCTCGGGGCTCCCTACAATGAGCAGTTCTTC.

This clonotype was seen only a few times. The chain combines TRBV28 with TRBJ1-5, with D unclear. V was clipped by 3 bases and J by 2 bases, with 11 bases between them. The germline V gene has CDR1 MDHEN and CDR2 SYDVKM. This CDR3 has 15 residues. The chain's CDR3 is CASSFDEVGNQPQHF. The CDR3 DNA sequence: TGTGCCAGCAGTTTTGATGAGGTGGGCAATCAGCCCCAGCATTTT.

This clonotype has a handful of counts. The chain joins TRBV7-2 to TRBJ1-6, with 9 nucleotides matching TRBD1. Per germline, CDR1 SGHTA and CDR2 FQGNSA. The CDR3 has 16 residues. J lost 7 bases, V lost 1 base, and 5 bases had no gene match. CDR3 bases: TGTGCCAGCAGCTTAGTAGGGACAGGGCGCAATTCACCCCTCCACTTT. It is translated as CASSLVGTGRNSPLHF.

This clonotype was counted only a few times. The CDR3 here is CASSLVGVGRQPQHF. CDR3 sequence (DNA): TGTGCCAGCAGCTTAGTGGGGGTTGGCAGGCAGCCCCAGCATTTT. The chain joins TRBV7-2 to TRBJ1-5, with D possibly TRBD1 on 5 matching bases. Trimming took off 1 base at V and 7 bases at J, with 14 bases between the two ends. The CDR3 loop spans 15 amino acids. Looked up from germline, CDR1 is SGHTA and CDR2 is FQGNSA.

This chain uses TRBV9 with TRBJ1-3, with D unclear. Between the trimmed V and J ends, which lost 0 bases and 0 bases, there was a span of 7 bases. The germline V gene has CDR1 SGDLS and CDR2 YYNGEE. The CDR3 covers 15 residues. The CDR3, as DNA: TGTGCCAGCAGCGTAGGATCTGGCTCTGGAAACACCATATATTTT. This translates into CASSVGSGSGNTIYF.

This clonotype was observed at least ten times. V gene TRBV12-3 or TRBV12-4 combines with J gene TRBJ1-4, with D maybe TRBD1 (5 bases). This CDR3 region has 14 residues. Trimming stripped 3 bases from V and 8 bases from J, with 13 bases between. The CDR3: CASSLRGVGEKLFF. DNA for the CDR3: TGTGCCAGCAGTTTGAGGGGAGTCGGGGAAAAACTGTTTTTT.

V and J are TRBV12-3 or TRBV12-4 and TRBJ1-2, with unresolved D. Trimming cost V 7 bases and J 0 bases, with 12 bases left between them. The CDR3 runs 14 residues. The CDR3 DNA follows: TGTGCCAGCAATGGGCCGGGAGCTAACTATGGCTACACCTTC. Its protein product is CASNGPGANYGYTF.